One and the same sample provided the 16 T cell receptor beta chains below, sequenced in a study of blood T cell repertoires in COVID-19. TCRdb's table, derived via immunoSEQ multiplex PCR, lists solely in-frame clones and lacks some. This sample carries a few hundred thousand clones, around 82% of them seen once, and the ten largest clones take roughly 3.1%. Sequenced sample: peripheral blood. The source is a woman under 30 with acute or convalescent COVID-19.

This chain joins TRBV13 and TRBJ1-1; D uncertain. Germline CDR1 PRHDT, CDR2 FYEKMQ (reference sequence). CDR3 length equals 13 residues. The V end lost 3 bases, the J end lost 1 base, and 6 bases lay between the germline ends. The CDR3 DNA reads TGTGCCAGCAGCTTGGGAGGGAACACTGAAGCTTTCTTT. Its translation is CASSLGGNTEAFF.

This sequence joins TRBV28 and TRBJ1-1; 7 bases are shared with TRBD1. The CDR3 spans 14 residues. V lost 7 bases to trimming and J lost 1 base; unmatched junction nucleotides: 6. CDR1 is MDHEN and CDR2 is SYDVKM in the germline V gene. This CDR3 is CASNRQGRNTEAFF. CDR3 nucleotide sequence: TGTGCCAGCAACCGACAGGGAAGGAACACTGAAGCTTTCTTT.

The chain has TRBV5-1 and TRBJ1-4; D gene uncertain. The CDR3 has 14 residues. Trimming stripped 1 base from V and 6 bases from J, with 10 bases between. Germline V gene lookup returns CDR1 SGHRS and CDR2 YFSETQ. CDR3 sequence (DNA): TGCGCCAGCAGCTTGAGCAGCCAGGATGAAAAACTGTTTTTT. This encodes CASSLSSQDEKLFF. Using reference TRBV5-1 and TRBJ1-4 for the parts outside the CDR3, the full variable domain is KAGVTQTPRYLIKTRGQQVTLSCSPISGHRSVSWYQQTPGQGLQFLFEYFSETQRNKGNFPGRFSGRQFSNSRSEMNVSTLELGDSALYLCASSLSSQDEKLFFGSGTQLSVL.

This clone was counted a few times. Written as DNA, the CDR3 is TGTGCCAGCAGTTACTCTAAGGGGGTGGGGACTGAAGCTTTCTTT. The encoded protein is CASSYSKGVGTEAFF. This rearrangement joins TRBV6-5 to TRBJ1-1, with a possible D match to TRBD1 (6 bases). Germline-derived CDR1 and CDR2 are MNHEY and SVGAGI. The CDR3 runs to 15 residues. V was trimmed by 0 bases and J by 5 bases, leaving 13 bases between them.

Only a few counts were recorded for this clone. The chain uses TRBV6-5 and TRBJ1-1, with 9 bases matching TRBD1. Germline CDR1 reads MNHEY; CDR2 reads SVGAGI. This CDR3 is 15 amino acids long. The junction had 7 bases not matched to a gene; V was cut back by 6 bases and J by 2 bases. CDR3 in amino acids: CASRVDRGFNTEAFF. The CDR3 region has the DNA TGTGCCAGCAGGGTCGACAGGGGGTTTAACACTGAAGCTTTCTTT.

This rearrangement joins TRBV10-2 to TRBJ2-5; tentative D call: TRBD2 (6 bases). V was clipped by 6 bases and J by 5 bases, with 22 bases between them. This CDR3 has 16 residues. Germline CDR1 and CDR2: WSHSY and SAAADI. The CDR3 here is CASRRRRESLQETQYF. Written as DNA, the CDR3 is TGCGCCAGCAGGCGTCGGAGGGAGAGTCTGCAGGAGACCCAGTACTTC.

The gene calls are TRBV18 and TRBJ1-6, with TRBD1 as a possible D gene (5 bases). Germline loops: CDR1 KGHSH, CDR2 LQKENI. V gave up 5 bases and J gave up 9 bases, with 17 bases separating them. This CDR3 has 15 residues. CDR3 amino acids: CASSTDRVGGSPLHF. CDR3 DNA: TGTGCCAGCTCAACCGACCGGGTGGGGGGTTCACCCCTCCACTTT.

This sequence joins TRBV11-2 and TRBJ1-4; D perhaps matches TRBD1 (6 bases). V lost 1 base, J lost 5 bases, and 14 bases lay in between. This CDR3 has 16 amino acids. CDR1 SGHAT and CDR2 FQNNGV come from the germline V gene. DNA for the CDR3: TGTGCCAGCAGCTTAGGCCCGGGGGGCATCAATGAAAAACTGTTTTTT. Translation gives CASSLGPGGINEKLFF.

The genes are TRBV6-5 and TRBJ2-1; 10 nucleotides match TRBD2. With V trimmed by 7 bases and J by 10 bases, 13 bases remained unmatched. Germline CDR1 MNHEY, CDR2 SVGAGI. The CDR3 is made up of 15 amino acids. The DNA of the CDR3 is TGTGCCAGCACCTTAGCGGGAGGTTCTCTCGGCGAGCAGTTCTTC. It translates to CASTLAGGSLGEQFF.

CDR3 residues: CASSLGNMNTEAFF. For the CDR3, the DNA is TGTGCCAGCAGCTTAGGTAATATGAACACTGAAGCTTTCTTT. The chain combines TRBV7-6 with TRBJ1-1, with D hard to call. Between the trimmed V and J ends, which lost 1 base and 0 bases, there was a span of 6 bases. CDR3 size: 14 residues. CDR1 and CDR2 from the germline V gene are SGHVS and FNYEAQ. Full variable domain (remainder filled in from reference TRBV7-6 and TRBJ1-1): GAGVSQSPRYKVTKRGQDVALRCDPISGHVSLYWYRQALGQGPEFLTYFNYEAQQDKSGLPNDRFSAERPEGSISTLTIQRTEQRDSAMYRCASSLGNMNTEAFFGQGTRLTVV.

This sequence joins TRBV29-1 and TRBJ1-3; no firm D call. Between the trimmed V and J ends, which lost 7 bases and 0 bases, there was a span of 4 bases. The CDR3 covers 11 residues. The V gene's germline CDR1 is SQVTM and CDR2 ANQGSEA. CDR3: CSAISGNTIYF. In DNA form, the CDR3 reads TGCAGCGCCATCTCTGGAAACACCATATATTTT.

This rearrangement joins TRBV9 to TRBJ1-2; 12 nucleotides align to TRBD1. The CDR3 contains 16 residues. Germline V CDR1 and CDR2: SGDLS, YYNGEE. V was pared by 4 bases and J by 4 bases, with 8 bases of the junction left unmatched. DNA of the CDR3: TGTGCCAGCAGCCCAGGGACAGGGGGCAAAAGCTATGGCTACACCTTC. Protein sequence: CASSPGTGGKSYGYTF. The whole variable domain, filled in from reference TRBV9 and TRBJ1-2, reads DSGVTQTPKHLITATGQRVTLRCSPRSGDLSVYWYQQSLDQGLQFLIQYYNGEERAKGNILERFSAQQFPDLHSELNLSSLELGDSALYFCASSPGTGGKSYGYTFGSGTRLTVV.

This chain connects TRBV27 to TRBJ2-2, with unresolved D. CDR1 is MNHEY and CDR2 is SMNVEV in the germline V gene (reference sequence). V shed 3 bases and J shed 6 bases, with 8 bases lying between them. The CDR3 consists of 13 residues. The CDR3 loop reads CASSFSCAGELFF. The CDR3, as DNA: TGTGCCAGCAGTTTCAGTTGTGCCGGGGAGCTGTTTTTT.

This chain links TRBV30 with TRBJ2-7; 10 bases map to TRBD1. The CDR3 runs to 13 residues. Unmatched junction bases numbered 2, after V lost 1 base and J lost 5 bases. The germline V gene has CDR1 GTSNPN and CDR2 SVGIG (reference sequence). This CDR3 reads CAWSAGTGDEQYF. The CDR3 bases are TGTGCCTGGAGTGCCGGGACAGGGGACGAGCAGTACTTC. Full variable domain (remainder filled in from reference TRBV30 and TRBJ2-7): SQTIHQWPATLVQPVGSPLSLECTVEGTSNPNLYWYRQAAGRGLQLLFYSVGIGQISSEVPQNLSASRPQDRQFILSSKKLLLSDSGFYLCAWSAGTGDEQYFGPGTRLTVT.

The chain carries TRBV28 and TRBJ2-7; no reliable D call. This CDR3 spans 11 amino acids. Germline V CDR1 and CDR2: MDHEN, SYDVKM. V was clipped by 5 bases and J by 3 bases, with 5 bases between them. The CDR3 protein is CASSINYEQYF. In nucleotides, the CDR3 is TGTGCCAGCAGTATAAACTACGAGCAGTACTTC.

The V gene is TRBV6-5, the J gene TRBJ2-5; TRBD2 agrees at 10 bases. Germline values: CDR1 MNHEY, CDR2 SVGAGI. J was trimmed by 5 bases and V by 4 bases; bases with no gene match: 10. The CDR3 is 16 residues long. The chain's CDR3 is CASSLGLAGASETQYF. The CDR3 nucleotides are TGTGCCAGCAGTTTAGGGCTAGCGGGAGCCAGCGAGACCCAGTACTTC.